This TCR beta chain was sequenced in a study of blood T cell repertoires in COVID-19. Study details: Specimens from acute and convalescent COVID-19 originated in the United States, Italy and Spain. Sources were T cells, B-cell-depleted T cells, or PBMCs; the material itself was cDNA or gDNA.

Enrollment of patients from Seattle took place during active infection, with longitudinal follow-up. Germline CDR1 SGHNT, CDR2 YYREEE (reference sequence). CDR3 length: 14 amino acids. V dropped 2 bases and J dropped 0 bases, with 7 bases sitting between them. Per the original data handling: Amplifying reference gene primers gave estimates of nucleated cell counts. Assay used: immunoSEQ multiplex PCR; TCRdb lists only in-frame clones, some missing. That table supplies the V and J calls and clone size; D and trimming were determined from the DNA. Among roughly 300,000 clones listed, 80% to 95% were seen once.

The TCR was taken from a woman aged 30 to 39 with COVID-19, enrolled during active disease. The chain uses TRBV5-4 and TRBJ2-3; D not resolved. Sequenced input: peripheral blood. CDR3 DNA sequence: TGTGCCAGCAGCTTCAGTGGCAGCACAGATACGCAGTATTTT. It yields the protein CASSFSGSTDTQYF.